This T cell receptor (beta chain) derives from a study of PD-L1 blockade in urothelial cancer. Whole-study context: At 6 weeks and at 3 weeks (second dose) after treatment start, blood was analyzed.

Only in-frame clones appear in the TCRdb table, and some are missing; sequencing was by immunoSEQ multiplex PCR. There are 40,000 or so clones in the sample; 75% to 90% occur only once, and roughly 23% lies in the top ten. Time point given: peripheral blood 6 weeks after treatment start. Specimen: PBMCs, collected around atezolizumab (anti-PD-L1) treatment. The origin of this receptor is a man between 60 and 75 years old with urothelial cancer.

CDR3 DNA: TGTGCCATCAGTGAGTCGAAACAGGCAGATAATCAGCCCCAGCATTTT. It encodes CAISESKQADNQPQHF. The V and J genes are TRBV10-3 and TRBJ1-5; D might be TRBD1 (5 bases). CDR3 length: 16 residues. The germline gives CDR1 ENHRY, CDR2 SYGVKD. Between the trimmed V and J ends, which lost 0 bases and 4 bases, there was a span of 13 bases.